The T cell receptor (beta chain) described here comes from a study of T-cell memory formation after mild COVID-19. This clonotype occurred a few times. TCR alpha and TCR beta cDNA libraries carrying sample barcodes and UMIs came from 5'RACE with constant-segment primers. Each CDR3 protein is one row after TCRdb ran MiXCR on the 5' RACE reads. The sample comprises hundreds of thousands of distinct CDR3 sequences, less than 25% of which are singletons, and approximately 8% rests with the top ten. This CDR3 is built from 16 residues. The germline V gene has CDR1 KGHSH and CDR2 LQKENI. The V gene end was trimmed by 2 bases and the J gene end by 0 bases; junction bases not matched to a gene: 2.

The sequencing sample was made of PBMCs or a T cell subset sorted from them (not recorded which). This chain joins TRBV18 and TRBJ2-4; 9 bases align to TRBD1. The clonotype was recovered from an adult woman who had mild COVID-19 (a few samples of this study predate the infection). Cell type and time point are not known. CDR3 protein: CASSPTQGAAKNIQYF. CDR3 bases: TGTGCCAGCTCACCAACACAGGGGGCAGCCAAAAACATTCAGTACTTC. Complete variable domain (other parts from reference TRBV18 and TRBJ2-4): NAGVMQNPRHLVRRRGQEARLRCSPMKGHSHVYWYRQLPEEGLKFMVYLQKENIIDESGMPKERFSAEFPKEGPSILRIQQVVRGDSAAYFCASSPTQGAAKNIQYFGAGTRLSVL.